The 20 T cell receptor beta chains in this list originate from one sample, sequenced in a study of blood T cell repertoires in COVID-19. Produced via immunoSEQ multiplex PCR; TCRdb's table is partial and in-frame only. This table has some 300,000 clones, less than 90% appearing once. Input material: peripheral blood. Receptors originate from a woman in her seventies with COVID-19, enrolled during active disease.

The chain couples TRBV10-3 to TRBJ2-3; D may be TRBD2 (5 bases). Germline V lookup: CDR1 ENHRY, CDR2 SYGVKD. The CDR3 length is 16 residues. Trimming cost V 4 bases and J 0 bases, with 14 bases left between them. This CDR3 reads CAISGDRGLSTDTQYF. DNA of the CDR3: TGTGCCATCAGTGGGGATCGAGGACTGAGCACAGATACGCAGTATTTT.

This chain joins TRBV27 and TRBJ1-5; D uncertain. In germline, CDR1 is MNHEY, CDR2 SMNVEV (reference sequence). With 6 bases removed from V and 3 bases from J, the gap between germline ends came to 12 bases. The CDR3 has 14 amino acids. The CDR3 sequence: CASRSFLHNQPQHF. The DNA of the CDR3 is TGTGCCAGCAGGAGCTTCCTCCACAATCAGCCCCAGCATTTT.

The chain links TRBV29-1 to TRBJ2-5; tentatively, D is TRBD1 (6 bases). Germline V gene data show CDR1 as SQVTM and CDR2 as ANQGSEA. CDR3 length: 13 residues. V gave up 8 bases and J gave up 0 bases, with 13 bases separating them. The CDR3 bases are TGCAGCTCACAGGGTATAGACCAAGAGACCCAGTACTTC. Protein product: CSSQGIDQETQYF.

In DNA form, the CDR3 reads TGCGCCAGCAGCCAAGTCGGCAGGGGGCTTGGAAACACCATATATTTT. Its translation: CASSQVGRGLGNTIYF. The chain couples TRBV4-1 to TRBJ1-3; 8 bases agree with TRBD1. The germline gives CDR1 MGHRA, CDR2 YSYEKL. V lost 1 base, J lost 3 bases, and 5 bases stayed unmatched. This CDR3 spans 16 amino acids.

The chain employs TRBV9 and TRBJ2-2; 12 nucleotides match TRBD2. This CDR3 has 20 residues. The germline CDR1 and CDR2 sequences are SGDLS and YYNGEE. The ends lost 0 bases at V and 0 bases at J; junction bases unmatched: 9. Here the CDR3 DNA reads TGTGCCAGCAGCGTAGATCACGGACTAGCGGGGAACGCGAACACCGGGGAGCTGTTTTTT. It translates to CASSVDHGLAGNANTGELFF.

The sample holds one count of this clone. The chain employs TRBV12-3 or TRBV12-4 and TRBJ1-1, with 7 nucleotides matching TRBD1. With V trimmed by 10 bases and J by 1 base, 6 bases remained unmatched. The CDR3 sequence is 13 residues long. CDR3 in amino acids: CATRRQGNTEAFF. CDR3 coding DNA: TGTGCCACCAGACGACAGGGGAACACTGAAGCTTTCTTT.

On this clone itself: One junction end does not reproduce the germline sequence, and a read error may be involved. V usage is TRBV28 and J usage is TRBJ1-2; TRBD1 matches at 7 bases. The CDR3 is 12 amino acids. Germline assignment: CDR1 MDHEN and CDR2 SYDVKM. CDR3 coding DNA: TGTGCCAGCAGTTCCCGAGGGGACAGAGGGAACTTC. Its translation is CASSSRGDRGNF.

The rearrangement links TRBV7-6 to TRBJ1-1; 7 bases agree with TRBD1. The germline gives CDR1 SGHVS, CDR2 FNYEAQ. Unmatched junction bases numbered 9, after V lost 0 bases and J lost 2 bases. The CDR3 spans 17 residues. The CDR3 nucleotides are TGTGCCAGCAGCTTAGCAGGGGGCCTCCGCGGTAACACTGAAGCTTTCTTT. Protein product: CASSLAGGLRGNTEAFF. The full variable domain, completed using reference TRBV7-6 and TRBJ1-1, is GAGVSQSPRYKVTKRGQDVALRCDPISGHVSLYWYRQALGQGPEFLTYFNYEAQQDKSGLPNDRFSAERPEGSISTLTIQRTEQRDSAMYRCASSLAGGLRGNTEAFFGQGTRLTVV.

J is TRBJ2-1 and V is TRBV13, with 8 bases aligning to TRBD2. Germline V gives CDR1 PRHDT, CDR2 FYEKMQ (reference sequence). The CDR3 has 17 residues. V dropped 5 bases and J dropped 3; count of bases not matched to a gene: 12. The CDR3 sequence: CASSPAGGRGDYNEQFF. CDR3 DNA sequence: TGTGCCAGCAGCCCCGCCGGGGGGCGGGGGGACTACAATGAGCAGTTCTTC.

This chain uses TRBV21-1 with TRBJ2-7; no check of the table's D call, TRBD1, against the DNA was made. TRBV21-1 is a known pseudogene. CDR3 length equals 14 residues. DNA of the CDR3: TGTGCCAGCAGCCACAATACGAGACAGTCGGTGGAGTACTTC. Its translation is CASSHNTRQSVEYF.

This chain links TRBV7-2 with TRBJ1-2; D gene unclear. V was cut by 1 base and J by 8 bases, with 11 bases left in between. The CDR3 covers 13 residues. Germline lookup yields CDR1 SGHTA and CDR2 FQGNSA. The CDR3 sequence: CASSLVAGVGYTF. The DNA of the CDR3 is TGTGCCAGCAGCTTAGTTGCCGGGGTAGGCTACACCTTC.

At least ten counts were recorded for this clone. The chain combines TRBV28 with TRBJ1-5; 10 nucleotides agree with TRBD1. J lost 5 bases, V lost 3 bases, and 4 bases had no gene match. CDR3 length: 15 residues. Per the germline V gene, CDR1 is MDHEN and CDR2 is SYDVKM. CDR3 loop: CASSFQTGGYQPQHF. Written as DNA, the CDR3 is TGTGCCAGCAGTTTCCAGACAGGGGGCTATCAGCCCCAGCATTTT.

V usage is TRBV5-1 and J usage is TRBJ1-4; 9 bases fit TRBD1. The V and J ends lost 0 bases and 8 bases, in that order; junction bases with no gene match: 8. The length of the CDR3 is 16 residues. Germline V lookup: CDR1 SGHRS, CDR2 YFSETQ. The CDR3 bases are TGCGCCAGCAGCTTGGACCTGGGACAGGGAGAGGAAAAACTGTTTTTT. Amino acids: CASSLDLGQGEEKLFF.

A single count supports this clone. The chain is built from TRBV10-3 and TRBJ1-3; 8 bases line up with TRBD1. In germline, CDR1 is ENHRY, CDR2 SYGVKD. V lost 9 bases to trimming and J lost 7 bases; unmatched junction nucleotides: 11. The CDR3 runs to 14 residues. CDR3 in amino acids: CAIAPGQVHNTIYF. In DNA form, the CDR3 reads TGTGCCATAGCCCCGGGACAGGTTCACAACACCATATATTTT.

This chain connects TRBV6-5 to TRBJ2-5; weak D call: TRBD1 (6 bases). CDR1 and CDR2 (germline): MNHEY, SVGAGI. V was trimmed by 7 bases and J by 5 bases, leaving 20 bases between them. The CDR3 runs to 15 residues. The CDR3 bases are TGTGCCAGCAAAAGCCCTACAGGGTACGGCGAGACCCAGTACTTC. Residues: CASKSPTGYGETQYF.

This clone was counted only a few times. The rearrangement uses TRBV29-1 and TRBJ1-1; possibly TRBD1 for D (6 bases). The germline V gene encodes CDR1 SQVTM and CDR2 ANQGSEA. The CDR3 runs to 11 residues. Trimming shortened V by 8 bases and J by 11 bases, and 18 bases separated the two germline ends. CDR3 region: CSFLTGRAAFF. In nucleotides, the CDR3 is TGCAGCTTTCTTACAGGGAGGGCTGCTTTCTTT.

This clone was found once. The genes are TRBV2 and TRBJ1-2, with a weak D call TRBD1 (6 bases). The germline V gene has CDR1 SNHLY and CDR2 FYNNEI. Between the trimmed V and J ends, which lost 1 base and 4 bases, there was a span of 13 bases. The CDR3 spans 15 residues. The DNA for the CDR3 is TGTGCCAGCAGTGAAGTAGGGGGAAGGGGCTATGGCTACACCTTC. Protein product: CASSEVGGRGYGYTF.

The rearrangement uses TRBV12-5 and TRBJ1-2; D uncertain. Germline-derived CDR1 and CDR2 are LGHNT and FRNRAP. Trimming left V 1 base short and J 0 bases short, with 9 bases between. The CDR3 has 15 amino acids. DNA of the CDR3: TGTGCTAGTGGTTTGGAGCGGGGAACTAACTATGGCTACACCTTC. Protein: CASGLERGTNYGYTF.

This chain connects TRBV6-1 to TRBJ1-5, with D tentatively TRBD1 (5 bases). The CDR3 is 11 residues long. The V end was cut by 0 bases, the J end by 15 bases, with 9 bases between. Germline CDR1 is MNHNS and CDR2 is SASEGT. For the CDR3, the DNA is TGTGCCAGCAGTGAAGCGGGGGGAGGGCATTTT. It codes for CASSEAGGGHF.

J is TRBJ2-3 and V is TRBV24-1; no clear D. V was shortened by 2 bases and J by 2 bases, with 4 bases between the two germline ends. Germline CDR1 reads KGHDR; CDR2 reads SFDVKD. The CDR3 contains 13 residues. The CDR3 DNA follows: TGTGCCACCAGTGATTCAGTCACAGATACGCAGTATTTT. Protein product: CATSDSVTDTQYF.